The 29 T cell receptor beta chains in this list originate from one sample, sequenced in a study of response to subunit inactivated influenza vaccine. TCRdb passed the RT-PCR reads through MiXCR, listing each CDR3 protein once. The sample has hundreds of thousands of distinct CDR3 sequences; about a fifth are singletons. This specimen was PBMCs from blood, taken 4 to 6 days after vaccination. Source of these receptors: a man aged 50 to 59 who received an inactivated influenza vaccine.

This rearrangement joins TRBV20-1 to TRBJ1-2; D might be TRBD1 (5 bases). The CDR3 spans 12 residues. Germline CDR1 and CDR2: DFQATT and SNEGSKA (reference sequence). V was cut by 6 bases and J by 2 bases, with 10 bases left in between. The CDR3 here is CSAGDGNYGYTF. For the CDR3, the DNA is TGCAGTGCCGGGGACGGCAACTATGGCTACACCTTC.

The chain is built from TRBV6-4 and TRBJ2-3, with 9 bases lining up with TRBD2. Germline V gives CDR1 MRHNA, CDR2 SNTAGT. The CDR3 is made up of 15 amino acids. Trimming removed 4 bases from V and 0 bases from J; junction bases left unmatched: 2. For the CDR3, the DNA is TGTGCCAGCAGTGGTAGCGGGAGAAGCACAGATACGCAGTATTTT. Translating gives CASSGSGRSTDTQYF.

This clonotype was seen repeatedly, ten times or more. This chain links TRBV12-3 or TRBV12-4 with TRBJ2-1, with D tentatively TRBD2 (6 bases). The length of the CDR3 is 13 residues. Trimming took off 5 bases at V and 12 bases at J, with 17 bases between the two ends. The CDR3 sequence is CASSTSGTSLQFF. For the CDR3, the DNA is TGTGCCAGCAGTACCTCCGGGACTTCCCTGCAGTTCTTC.

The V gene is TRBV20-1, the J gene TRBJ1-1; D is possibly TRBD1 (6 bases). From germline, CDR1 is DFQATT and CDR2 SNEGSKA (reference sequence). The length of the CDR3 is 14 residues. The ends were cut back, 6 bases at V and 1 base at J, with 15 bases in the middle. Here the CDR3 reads CSARPGGANTEAFF. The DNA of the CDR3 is TGCAGTGCGCGTCCCGGGGGCGCGAACACTGAAGCTTTCTTT.

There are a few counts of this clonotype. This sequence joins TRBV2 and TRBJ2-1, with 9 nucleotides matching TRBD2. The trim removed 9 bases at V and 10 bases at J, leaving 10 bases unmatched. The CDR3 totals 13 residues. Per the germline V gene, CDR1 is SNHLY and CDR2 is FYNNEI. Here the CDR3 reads CASGGGGGGEQFF. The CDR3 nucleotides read TGTGCCAGTGGTGGCGGGGGGGGCGGCGAGCAGTTCTTC. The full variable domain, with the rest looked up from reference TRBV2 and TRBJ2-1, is EPEVTQTPSHQVTQMGQEVILRCVPISNHLYFYWYRQILGQKVEFLVSFYNNEISEKSEIFDDQFSVERPDGSNFTLKIRSTKLEDSAMYFCASGGGGGGEQFFGPGTRLTVL.

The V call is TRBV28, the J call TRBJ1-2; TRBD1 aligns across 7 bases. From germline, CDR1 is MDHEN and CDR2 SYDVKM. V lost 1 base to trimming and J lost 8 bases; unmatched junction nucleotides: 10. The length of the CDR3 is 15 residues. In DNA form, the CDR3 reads TGTGCCAGCAGTTTATTTGACAGGGAAGGTTCGGGCTACACCTTC. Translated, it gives CASSLFDREGSGYTF.

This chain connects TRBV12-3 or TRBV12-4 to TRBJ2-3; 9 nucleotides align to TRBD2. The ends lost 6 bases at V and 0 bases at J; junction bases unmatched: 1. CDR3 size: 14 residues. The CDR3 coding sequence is TGTGCCAGCAGGGCGGGAGGGAGCACAGATACGCAGTATTTT. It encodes CASRAGGSTDTQYF.

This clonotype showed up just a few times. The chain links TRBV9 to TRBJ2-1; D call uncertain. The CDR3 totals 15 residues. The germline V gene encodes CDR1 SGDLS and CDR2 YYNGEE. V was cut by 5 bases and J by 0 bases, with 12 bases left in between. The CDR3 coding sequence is TGTGCCAGCAGTCGACGGCAGAGCTCCTACAATGAGCAGTTCTTC. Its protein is CASSRRQSSYNEQFF.

As DNA, the CDR3 is TGTGCCAGCACCGTTATAGCGGGGGGGGGCACAGATACGCAGTATTTT. Its protein product is CASTVIAGGGTDTQYF. The rearrangement joins TRBV7-2 to TRBJ2-3, with 11 bases aligning to TRBD2. Germline CDR1 is SGHTA and CDR2 is FQGNSA. The trim removed 7 bases at V and 1 base at J, leaving 7 bases unmatched. The CDR3 is 16 amino acids.

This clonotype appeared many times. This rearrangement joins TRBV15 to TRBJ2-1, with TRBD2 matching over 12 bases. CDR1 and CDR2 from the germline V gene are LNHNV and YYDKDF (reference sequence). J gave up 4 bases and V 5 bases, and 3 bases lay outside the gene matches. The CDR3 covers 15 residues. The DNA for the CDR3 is TGTGCCACCAGCGAACTAGCGGGAGGTTACAATGAGCAGTTCTTC. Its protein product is CATSELAGGYNEQFF. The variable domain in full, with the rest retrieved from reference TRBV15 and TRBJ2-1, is DAMVIQNPRYQVTQFGKPVTLSCSQTLNHNVMYWYQQKSSQAPKLLFHYYDKDFNNEADTPDNFQSRRPNTSFCFLDIRSPGLGDTAMYLCATSELAGGYNEQFFGPGTRLTVL.

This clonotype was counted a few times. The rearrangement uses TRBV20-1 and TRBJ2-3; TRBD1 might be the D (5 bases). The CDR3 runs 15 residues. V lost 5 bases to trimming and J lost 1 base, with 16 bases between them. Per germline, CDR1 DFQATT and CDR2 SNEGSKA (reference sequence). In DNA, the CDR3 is TGCAGTGCTCGGAAAAGGGGAACCGGCACAGATACGCAGTATTTT. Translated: CSARKRGTGTDTQYF.

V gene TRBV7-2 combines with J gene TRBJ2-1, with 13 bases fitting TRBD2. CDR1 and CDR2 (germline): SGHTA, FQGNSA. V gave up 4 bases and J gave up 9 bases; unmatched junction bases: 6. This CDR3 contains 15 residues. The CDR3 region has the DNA TGTGCCAGCAGCTCCAGGACTAGCGGGAGCAGTGAGCAGTTCTTC. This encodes CASSSRTSGSSEQFF.

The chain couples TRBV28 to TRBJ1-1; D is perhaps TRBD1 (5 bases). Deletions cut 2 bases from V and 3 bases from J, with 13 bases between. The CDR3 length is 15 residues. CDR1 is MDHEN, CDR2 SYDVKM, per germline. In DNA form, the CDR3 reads TGTGCCAGCAGTTTACCCGGCAGGGCGGACACTGAAGCTTTCTTT. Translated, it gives CASSLPGRADTEAFF. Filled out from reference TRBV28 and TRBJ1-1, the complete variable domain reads DVKVTQSSRYLVKRTGEKVFLECVQDMDHENMFWYRQDPGLGLRLIYFSYDVKMKEKGDIPEGYSVSREKKERFSLILESASTNQTSMYLCASSLPGRADTEAFFGQGTRLTVV.

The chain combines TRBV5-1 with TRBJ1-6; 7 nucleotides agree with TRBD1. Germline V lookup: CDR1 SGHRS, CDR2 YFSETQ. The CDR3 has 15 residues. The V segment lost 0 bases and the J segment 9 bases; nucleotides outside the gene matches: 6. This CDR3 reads CASSLEGTATSPLHF. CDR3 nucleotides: TGCGCCAGCAGCTTGGAGGGGACAGCGACTTCACCCCTCCACTTT. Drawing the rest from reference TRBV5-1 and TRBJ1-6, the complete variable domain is KAGVTQTPRYLIKTRGQQVTLSCSPISGHRSVSWYQQTPGQGLQFLFEYFSETQRNKGNFPGRFSGRQFSNSRSEMNVSTLELGDSALYLCASSLEGTATSPLHFGNGTRLTVT.

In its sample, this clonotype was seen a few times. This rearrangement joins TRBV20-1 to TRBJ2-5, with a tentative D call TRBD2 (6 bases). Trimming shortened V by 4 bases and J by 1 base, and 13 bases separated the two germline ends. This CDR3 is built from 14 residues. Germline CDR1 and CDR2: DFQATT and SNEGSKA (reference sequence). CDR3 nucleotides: TGCAGTGCTACCGGGGGACGTCTCCAAGAGACCCAGTACTTC. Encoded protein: CSATGGRLQETQYF.

The CDR3 DNA is TGCGCCAGCAGTCTAACAGCGAACTACGAGCAGTACTTC. Translated: CASSLTANYEQYF. The genes are TRBV5-1 and TRBJ2-7; no firm D call. The CDR3 is 13 amino acids. The V and J ends lost 5 bases and 3 bases respectively, with 12 bases between them. Germline CDR1 and CDR2: SGHRS and YFSETQ.

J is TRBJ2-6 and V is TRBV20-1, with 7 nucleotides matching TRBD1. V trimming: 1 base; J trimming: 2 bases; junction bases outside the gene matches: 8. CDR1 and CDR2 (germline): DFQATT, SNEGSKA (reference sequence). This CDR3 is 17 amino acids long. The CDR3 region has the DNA TGCAGTGCTAGAGTCCTAGGGGGCAGTACTGGGGCCAACGTCCTGACTTTC. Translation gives CSARVLGGSTGANVLTF.

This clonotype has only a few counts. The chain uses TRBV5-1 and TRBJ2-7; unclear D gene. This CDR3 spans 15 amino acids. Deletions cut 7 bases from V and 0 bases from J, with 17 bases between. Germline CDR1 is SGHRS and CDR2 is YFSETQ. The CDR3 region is CASLKDPTSSYEQYF. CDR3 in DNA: TGCGCCAGCCTGAAAGACCCGACGAGCTCCTACGAGCAGTACTTC.

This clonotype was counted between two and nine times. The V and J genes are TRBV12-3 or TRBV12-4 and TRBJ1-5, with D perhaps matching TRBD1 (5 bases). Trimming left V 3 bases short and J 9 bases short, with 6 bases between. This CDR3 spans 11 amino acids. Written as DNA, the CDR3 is TGTGCCAGCAGTTTGGGACCGCCCCAGCATTTT. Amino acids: CASSLGPPQHF.

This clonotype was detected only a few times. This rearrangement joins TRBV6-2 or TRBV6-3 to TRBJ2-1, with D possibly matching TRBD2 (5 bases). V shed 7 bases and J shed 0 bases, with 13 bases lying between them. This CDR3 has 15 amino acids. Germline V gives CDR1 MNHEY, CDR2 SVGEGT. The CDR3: CASTHLGSSYNEQFF. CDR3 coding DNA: TGTGCCAGCACCCACTTGGGGAGCTCCTACAATGAGCAGTTCTTC.

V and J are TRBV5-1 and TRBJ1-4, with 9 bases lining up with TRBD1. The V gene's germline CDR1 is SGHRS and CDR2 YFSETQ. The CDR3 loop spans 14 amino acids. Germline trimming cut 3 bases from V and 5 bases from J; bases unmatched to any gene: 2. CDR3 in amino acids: CASSSDRGNEKLFF. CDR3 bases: TGCGCCAGCAGCTCGGACAGGGGAAATGAAAAACTGTTTTTT.

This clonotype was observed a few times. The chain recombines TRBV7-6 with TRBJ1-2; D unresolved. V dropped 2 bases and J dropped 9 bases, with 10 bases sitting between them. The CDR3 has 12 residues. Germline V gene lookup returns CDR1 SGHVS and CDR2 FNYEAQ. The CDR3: CASSLSGASYTF. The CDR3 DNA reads TGTGCCAGCAGCTTATCCGGCGCAAGCTACACCTTC.

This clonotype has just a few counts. CDR3 loop: CASSQGGRVQRELDTQYF. The CDR3 DNA reads as TGTGCCAGCAGCCAAGGGGGTCGGGTCCAGCGGGAGTTAGATACGCAGTATTTT. This rearrangement joins TRBV3-1 to TRBJ2-3; 8 bases map to TRBD2. Germline V lookup: CDR1 LGHDT, CDR2 YNNKEL (reference sequence). This CDR3 spans 18 amino acids. J lost 5 bases, V lost 1 base, and 14 bases had no gene match.

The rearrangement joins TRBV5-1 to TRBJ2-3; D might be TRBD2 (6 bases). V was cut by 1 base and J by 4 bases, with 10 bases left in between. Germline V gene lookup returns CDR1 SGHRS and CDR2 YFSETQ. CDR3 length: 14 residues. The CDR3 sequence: CASSLFLAADTQYF. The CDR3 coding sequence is TGCGCCAGCAGCTTGTTTTTAGCGGCAGATACGCAGTATTTT.

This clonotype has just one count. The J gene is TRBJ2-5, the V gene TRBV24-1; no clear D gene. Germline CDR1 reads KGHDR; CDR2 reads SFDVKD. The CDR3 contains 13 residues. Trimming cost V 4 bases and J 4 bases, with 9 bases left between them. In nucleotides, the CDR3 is TGTGCCACCAGTGACCCGAGTGTAGAGACCCAGTACTTC. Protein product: CATSDPSVETQYF.

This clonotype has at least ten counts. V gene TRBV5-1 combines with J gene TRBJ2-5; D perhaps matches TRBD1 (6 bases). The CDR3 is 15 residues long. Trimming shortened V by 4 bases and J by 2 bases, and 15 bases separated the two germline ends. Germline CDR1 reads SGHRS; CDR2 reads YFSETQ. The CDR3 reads CASSQSLTGQETQYF. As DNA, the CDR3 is TGCGCCAGCAGCCAGTCCTTAACAGGGCAAGAGACCCAGTACTTC.

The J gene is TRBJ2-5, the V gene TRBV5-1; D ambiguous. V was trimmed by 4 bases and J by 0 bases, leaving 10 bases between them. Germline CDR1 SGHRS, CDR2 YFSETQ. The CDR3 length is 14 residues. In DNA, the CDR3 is TGCGCCAGCAGCCCGGACGGCTACCAAGAGACCCAGTACTTC. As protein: CASSPDGYQETQYF. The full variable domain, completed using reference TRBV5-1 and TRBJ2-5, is KAGVTQTPRYLIKTRGQQVTLSCSPISGHRSVSWYQQTPGQGLQFLFEYFSETQRNKGNFPGRFSGRQFSNSRSEMNVSTLELGDSALYLCASSPDGYQETQYFGPGTRLLVL.

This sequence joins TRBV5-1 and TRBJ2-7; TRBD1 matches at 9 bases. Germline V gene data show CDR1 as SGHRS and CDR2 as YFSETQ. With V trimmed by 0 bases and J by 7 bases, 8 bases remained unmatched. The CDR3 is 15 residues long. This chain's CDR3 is CASSLEQGASGEQYF. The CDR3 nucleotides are TGCGCCAGCAGCTTGGAACAGGGGGCGTCTGGGGAGCAGTACTTC.

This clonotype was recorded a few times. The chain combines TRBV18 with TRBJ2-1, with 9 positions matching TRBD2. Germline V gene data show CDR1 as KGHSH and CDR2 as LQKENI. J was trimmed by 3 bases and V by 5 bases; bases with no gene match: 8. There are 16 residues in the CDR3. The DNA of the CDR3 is TGTGCCAGCTCAAGTAGCGGGAGTAGTTACTACAATGAGCAGTTCTTC. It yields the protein CASSSSGSSYYNEQFF.